The T cell receptor (beta chain) described here comes from a study of neurological immune-mediated disorders. Study-wide results and limits: Falling below healthy controls, multiple sclerosis showed the least TCR clonal expansion, while HTLV-1-associated myelopathy showed the most.

The unsorted libraries were made from 2 million PBMCs kept at -80 C. Synthesis of cDNA was performed by 5'RACE using 10-nucleotide random UMIs. TCRdb re-derived calls from the 5' RACE reads in MiXCR, one entry per CDR3 protein. Among 90,000 to 100,000 distinct CDR3 sequences listed, 3.5% were seen once. The germline V gene has CDR1 MNHEY and CDR2 SVGAGI. The CDR3 runs 14 residues. Trimming stripped 5 bases from V and 6 bases from J, with 14 bases between. About this clonotype itself: Its specificity is not known.

The clonotype was recovered from a woman between 18 and 29 years old with multiple sclerosis. The chain recombines TRBV6-5 with TRBJ2-1; D is uncertain. Material: PBMCs. CDR3 residues: CASSPWGSLNEQFF. The CDR3 region has the DNA TGTGCCAGCAGTCCATGGGGAAGTCTCAATGAGCAGTTCTTC.